This entry lists 8 T cell receptor beta chains sequenced from one sample in a study of blood T cell repertoires in COVID-19. Assay: immunoSEQ multiplex PCR; the TCRdb copy retains only in-frame clones and omits some. The sample lists under 95,000 clones, roughly nine tenths seen once, with approximately 19% in the top ten. The material sequenced was peripheral blood. These receptors came from a man older than 75 in a cohort sampled during active COVID-19.

The V call is TRBV7-2, the J call TRBJ1-2; TRBD1 aligns across 8 bases. This CDR3 spans 14 amino acids. J gave up 5 bases and V 4 bases, and 6 bases lay outside the gene matches. Germline CDR1 SGHTA, CDR2 FQGNSA. In DNA form, the CDR3 reads TGTGCCAGCAGCTCCCGACAGGGGAATTATGGCTACACCTTC. This gives the protein CASSSRQGNYGYTF.

The chain couples TRBV2 to TRBJ2-3; 7 bases are shared with TRBD1. V lost 4 bases to trimming and J lost 2 bases; unmatched junction nucleotides: 3. Per germline, CDR1 SNHLY and CDR2 FYNNEI. The CDR3 is made up of 14 amino acids. CDR3: CASSAEGATDTQYF. Written as DNA, the CDR3 is TGTGCCAGCAGTGCAGAGGGGGCCACAGATACGCAGTATTTT.

The chain carries TRBV7-9 and TRBJ2-3; tentative D call: TRBD2 (5 bases). This CDR3 has 14 amino acids. Germline values: CDR1 SEHNR, CDR2 FQNEAQ (reference sequence). Trimming cost V 7 bases and J 2 bases, with 13 bases left between them. The CDR3 region is CASTLRGNTDTQYF. The DNA for the CDR3 is TGTGCCAGCACCCTACGGGGTAACACAGATACGCAGTATTTT.

The chain couples TRBV5-1 to TRBJ1-2; possible D gene TRBD1, 6 bases. Trimming left V 5 bases short and J 6 bases short, with 14 bases between. The germline V gene encodes CDR1 SGHRS and CDR2 YFSETQ. The CDR3 extends over 13 amino acids. CDR3: CASRPTGNHGYTF. Here the CDR3 DNA reads TGCGCCAGCAGGCCTACAGGGAATCATGGCTACACCTTC. Full variable domain (remainder filled in from reference TRBV5-1 and TRBJ1-2): KAGVTQTPRYLIKTRGQQVTLSCSPISGHRSVSWYQQTPGQGLQFLFEYFSETQRNKGNFPGRFSGRQFSNSRSEMNVSTLELGDSALYLCASRPTGNHGYTFGSGTRLTVV.

The V call is TRBV3-1 (or the pseudogene TRBV3-2), the J call TRBJ1-2; 7 nucleotides line up with TRBD1. CDR1 and CDR2 from the germline V gene are LGHDT and YNNKEL (reference sequence). This CDR3 spans 14 amino acids. With 1 base clipped from V and 7 bases from J, the junction kept 6 bases outside the gene matches. For the CDR3, the DNA is TGTGCCAGCAGCCAAGCCACAGGGGCGGGTGGCTACACCTTC. Encoded protein: CASSQATGAGGYTF.

V is TRBV29-1 and J is TRBJ2-7, with D hard to call. The CDR3 is 11 residues long. Germline V lookup: CDR1 SQVTM, CDR2 ANQGSEA. V was cut by 5 bases and J by 4 bases, with 9 bases left in between. CDR3 in amino acids: CSVQSWYEQYF. CDR3 DNA: TGCAGCGTTCAGTCATGGTACGAGCAGTACTTC.

The J gene is TRBJ2-7, the V gene TRBV18; D gene ambiguous. The V end lost 0 bases, the J end lost 3 bases, and 9 bases lay between the germline ends. CDR3 size: 14 residues. Per the germline V gene, CDR1 is KGHSH and CDR2 is LQKENI. The CDR3, as DNA: TGTGCCAGCTCACCACCGTCCCAGGACTACGAGCAGTACTTC. It codes for CASSPPSQDYEQYF.

The chain employs TRBV28 and TRBJ2-5; 9 positions agree with TRBD1. V shed 6 bases, J shed 5 bases, and the junction held 10 bases outside the gene matches. CDR3 length equals 15 residues. CDR1 is MDHEN, CDR2 SYDVKM, per germline. The CDR3 loop is CASRDTGGEWETQYF. DNA of the CDR3: TGTGCCAGCAGGGATACAGGGGGCGAATGGGAGACCCAGTACTTC.